This T cell receptor beta chain stems from a study of neurological immune-mediated disorders. Study background: The roughly 35 patients with multiple sclerosis comprised some 31 relapsing-remitting cases and 3 secondary progressive cases.

The germline V gene has CDR1 DFQATT and CDR2 SNEGSKA (reference sequence). The CDR3 is 12 amino acids. V lost 1 base and J lost 0, with 3 bases in between. Study outcomes and limitations: One related-CDR3 cluster, found by phylogenetic grouping, held repertoires of 18 of 34 multiple sclerosis patients and is a possible signature.

The cDNA came from 5'RACE, which used 10-nucleotide random UMIs. TCRdb re-called the 5' RACE reads through MiXCR, storing one row per CDR3 protein. The table records approximately 59,000 distinct CDR3 sequences, about 5.2% of them present only once. Preparation of the unsorted libraries drew on 2 million PBMCs stored at -80 C. This clonotype was seen many times. Its cognate antigen is unknown. The chain links TRBV20-1 to TRBJ1-2, with D unresolved. The specimen sequenced was PBMCs. The TCR sequence derives from a human donor with multiple sclerosis. The donor label of this sample is uncertain. CDR3 DNA: TGCAGTGCTAGAGTAGCTAACTATGGCTACACCTTC. Translation: CSARVANYGYTF.